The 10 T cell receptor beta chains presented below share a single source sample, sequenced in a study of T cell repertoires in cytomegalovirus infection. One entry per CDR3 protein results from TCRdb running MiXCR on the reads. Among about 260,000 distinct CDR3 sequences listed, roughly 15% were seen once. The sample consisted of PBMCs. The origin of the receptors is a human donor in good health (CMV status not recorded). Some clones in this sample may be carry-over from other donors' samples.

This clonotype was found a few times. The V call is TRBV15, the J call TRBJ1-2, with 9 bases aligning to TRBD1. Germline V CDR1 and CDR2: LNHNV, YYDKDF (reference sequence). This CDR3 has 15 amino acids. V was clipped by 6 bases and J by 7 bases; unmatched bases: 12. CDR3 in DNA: TGTGCCACCAGTGCGCGGGACAGGGAAATGGGTGGCTACACCTTC. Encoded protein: CATSARDREMGGYTF.

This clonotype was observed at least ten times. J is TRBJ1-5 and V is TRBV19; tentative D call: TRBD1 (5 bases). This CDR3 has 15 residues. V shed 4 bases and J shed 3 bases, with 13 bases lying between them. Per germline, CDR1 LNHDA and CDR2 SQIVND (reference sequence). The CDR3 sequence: CASSNLKTVNQPQHF. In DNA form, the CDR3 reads TGTGCCAGTAGTAACCTTAAGACAGTCAATCAGCCCCAGCATTTT. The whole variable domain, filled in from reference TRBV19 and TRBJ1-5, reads DGGITQSPKYLFRKEGQNVTLSCEQNLNHDAMYWYRQDPGQGLRLIYYSQIVNDFQKGDIAEGYSVSREKKESFPLTVTSAQKNPTAFYLCASSNLKTVNQPQHFGDGTRLSIL.

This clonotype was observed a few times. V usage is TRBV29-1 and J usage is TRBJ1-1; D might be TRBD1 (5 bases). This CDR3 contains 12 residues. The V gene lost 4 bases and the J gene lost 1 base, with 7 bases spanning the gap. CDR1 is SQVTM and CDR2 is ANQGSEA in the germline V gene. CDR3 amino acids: CSVGQRNTEAFF. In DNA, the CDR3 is TGCAGCGTTGGACAGCGGAACACTGAAGCTTTCTTT.

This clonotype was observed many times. The CDR3, as DNA: TGTGCCAGCAACCGACAAACAGAGGATACGCAGTATTTT. It translates to CASNRQTEDTQYF. The genes are TRBV6-1 and TRBJ2-3; D is unresolved. Per the germline V gene, CDR1 is MNHNS and CDR2 is SASEGT. The CDR3 runs 13 residues. V lost 7 bases to trimming and J lost 6 bases, with 14 bases between them.

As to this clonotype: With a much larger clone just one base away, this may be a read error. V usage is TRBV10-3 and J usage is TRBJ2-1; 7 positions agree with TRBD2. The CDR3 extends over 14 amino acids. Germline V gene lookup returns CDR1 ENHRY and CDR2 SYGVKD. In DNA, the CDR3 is TGTGTCATCAGTGACCGGGACTACAGCAATGAGCAGTTCTTC. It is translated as CVISDRDYSNEQFF.

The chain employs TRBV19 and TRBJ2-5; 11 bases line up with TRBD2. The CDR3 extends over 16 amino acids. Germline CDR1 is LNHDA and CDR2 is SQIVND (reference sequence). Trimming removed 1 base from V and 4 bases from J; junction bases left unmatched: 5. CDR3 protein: CASSIGISGGAETQYF. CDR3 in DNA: TGTGCCAGTAGTATAGGTATTAGCGGGGGGGCAGAGACCCAGTACTTC.

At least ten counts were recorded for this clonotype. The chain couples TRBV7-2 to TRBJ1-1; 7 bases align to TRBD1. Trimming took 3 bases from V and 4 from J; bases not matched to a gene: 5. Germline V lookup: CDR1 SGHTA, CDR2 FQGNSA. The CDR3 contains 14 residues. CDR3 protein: CASSFDRAGTEAFF. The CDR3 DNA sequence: TGTGCCAGCAGCTTTGACAGGGCGGGCACTGAAGCTTTCTTT.

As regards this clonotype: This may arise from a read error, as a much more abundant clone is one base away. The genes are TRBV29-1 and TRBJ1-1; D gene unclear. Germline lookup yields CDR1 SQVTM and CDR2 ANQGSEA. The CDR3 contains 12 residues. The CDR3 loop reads CSVARMNTEASF. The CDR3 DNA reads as TGCAGCGTAGCTAGGATGAACACTGAAGCTTCCTTT.

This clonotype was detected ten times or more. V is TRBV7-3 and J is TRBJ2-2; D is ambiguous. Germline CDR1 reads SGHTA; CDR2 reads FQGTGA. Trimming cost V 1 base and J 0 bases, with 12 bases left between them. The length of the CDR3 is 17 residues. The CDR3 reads CASSLSGQYANTGELFF. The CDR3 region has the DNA TGTGCCAGCAGCTTAAGCGGTCAGTACGCGAACACCGGGGAGCTGTTTTTT.

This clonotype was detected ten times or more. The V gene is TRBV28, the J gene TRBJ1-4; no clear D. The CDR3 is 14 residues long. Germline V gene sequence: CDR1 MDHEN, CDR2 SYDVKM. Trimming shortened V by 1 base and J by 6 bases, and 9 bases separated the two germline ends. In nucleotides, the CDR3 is TGTGCCAGCAGTTTATTTGGAGGTGATGAAAAACTGTTTTTT. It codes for CASSLFGGDEKLFF.